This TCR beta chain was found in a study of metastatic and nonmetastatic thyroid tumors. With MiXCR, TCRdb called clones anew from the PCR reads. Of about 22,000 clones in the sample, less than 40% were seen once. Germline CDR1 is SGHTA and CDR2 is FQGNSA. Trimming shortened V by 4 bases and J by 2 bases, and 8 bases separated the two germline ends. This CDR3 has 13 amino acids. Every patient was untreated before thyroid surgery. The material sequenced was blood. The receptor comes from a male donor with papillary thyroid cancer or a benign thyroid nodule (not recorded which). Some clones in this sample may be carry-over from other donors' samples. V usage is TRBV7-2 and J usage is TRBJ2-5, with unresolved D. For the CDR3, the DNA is TGTGCCAGCAGCTATCAGGATCAAGAGACCCAGTACTTC. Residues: CASSYQDQETQYF.